This T cell receptor beta chain is drawn from a study of patients and donors after allogeneic stem cell transplantation. This CDR3 comprises 15 residues. The germline V gene encodes CDR1 ENHRY and CDR2 SYGVKD. Between the trimmed V and J ends, which lost 4 bases and 2 bases, there was a span of 13 bases. One entry per CDR3 protein results from TCRdb running MiXCR on the RT-PCR reads. Among over 150,000 distinct CDR3 sequences, more than 35% were seen once, and the ten largest hold about 33%. Sequenced sample: blood, either unsorted or a sorted T cell fraction (not recorded which). The genes are TRBV10-3 and TRBJ2-3; D might be TRBD2 (6 bases). This TCR came from a human donor who was either an allogeneic HSCT recipient or a stem cell or donor lymphocyte infusion donor (not recorded which). It is not recorded whose cells these are; they may come from a transplant donor. The CDR3 region is CAISGRGDNTDTQYF. CDR3 sequence (DNA): TGTGCCATCAGTGGGCGGGGCGATAACACAGATACGCAGTATTTT.